What follows is one T cell receptor beta chain and its context. Antigen specificity is unknown. The junction and the germline gene differ at one end; a read error may be behind it. Relapse after autologous stem cell transplantation occurred in every patient, and brentuximab vedotin exposure varied. Best overall response was complete response, partial response or progressive disease in these relapsed/refractory classical Hodgkin lymphoma patients. The data were obtained in a study of PD-1 blockade in classical Hodgkin lymphoma. Whole-study results and caveats: Patients starting nivolumab less than 1 year after ASCT had lower diversity and were excluded from later analyses. In newly diagnosed patients, baseline TCR diversity was reportedly below that of healthy donors.

Libraries were prepared by immunoSEQ multiplex PCR; TCRdb keeps only in-frame clonotypes and omits some of them. The data hold about 90,000 clones, with 80% to 95% observed a single time. The CDR3 length is 12 residues. Germline loops: CDR1 SNHLY, CDR2 FYNNEI. The sequences come from peripheral blood mononuclear cells (PBMCs), collected before the second cycle of nivolumab. This sequence joins TRBV2 and TRBJ2-7, with 7 nucleotides matching TRBD1. The sequence was collected from a human donor with classical Hodgkin lymphoma. The DNA of the CDR3 is TGTGCCAGCTTCGGGACAGTTAAATATCGAAACTTC. Residues: CASFGTVKYRNF.